The source of this TCR beta chain is a study of blood T cell repertoires in COVID-19. Whole-study context: From the United States, Italy and Spain came samples of acute and convalescent COVID-19. T cells, B-cell-depleted T cells, or PBMCs provided the cDNA or gDNA that served as material.

In the original processing: Counts of nucleated cells, estimated from reference gene primer amplification, were obtained. TCRdb keeps only in-frame clones here, not all; method: immunoSEQ multiplex PCR. The DNA gave D and trimming, while V, J and clone size come from that table. The sample records about 66,000 clones, about 91% being singletons. Trimming pared 4 bases from V and 5 bases from J, leaving 23 bases between. Germline lookup yields CDR1 KGHSY and CDR2 FQNENV. The CDR3 runs 17 residues. The sequenced sample consisted of peripheral blood. V gene TRBV16 combines with J gene TRBJ1-2; the D is unclear. This TCR was sampled from a woman in her sixties or seventies with acute or convalescent COVID-19. The CDR3 is CASSPIDPRRVGYGYTF. The CDR3 DNA is TGTGCCAGCAGCCCCATCGATCCCCGGAGGGTGGGGTATGGCTACACCTTC.